The clone carrying this T cell receptor beta chain was observed at least ten times. Using its own MiXCR run on the 5' RACE reads, TCRdb lists one record per CDR3 protein. This table has fewer than 100,000 distinct CDR3 sequences, 5.8% appearing once. The sample is drawn from a study of T cells after yellow fever vaccination. Trimming removed 5 bases at V and 6 bases at J, with 21 bases between. Per the germline V gene, CDR1 is SEHNR and CDR2 is FQNEAQ (reference sequence). The CDR3 is 16 amino acids. The TCR comes from a young man who received the YFV17D yellow fever vaccine. The J gene is TRBJ2-3, the V gene TRBV7-9, with D tentatively TRBD2 (5 bases). The sequencing used CD8+ T cells sorted from PBMCs, collected 10 days after the yellow fever booster vaccination. CDR3 sequence: CASSPRELAHTDTQYF. CDR3 nucleotide sequence: TGTGCCAGCAGCCCCCGCGAGCTAGCCCACACCGATACGCAGTATTTT.